These 27 T cell receptor beta chains originate from one sample sequenced in a study of cytomegalovirus exposure and HLA in healthy donors. The PCR had 60 Vbeta and 13 Jbeta primers. The protocol was immunoSEQ multiplex PCR, while the TCRdb copy is restricted to in-frame clones and leaves out a portion. The table counts approximately 170,000 clones; approximately 0.8% lies in the top ten. Sequenced input: PBMCs. The receptor source for this set is a woman aged 18-30 years in good health and CMV-seropositive.

V gene TRBV6-1 combines with J gene TRBJ2-7; 14 nucleotides align to TRBD2. V gave up 3 bases and J gave up 4 bases; unmatched junction bases: 2. CDR3 length equals 15 residues. Germline values: CDR1 MNHNS, CDR2 SASEGT. CDR3 loop: CASSETSGGAYEQYF. For the CDR3, the DNA is TGTGCCAGCAGTGAGACTAGCGGGGGGGCTTACGAGCAGTACTTC.

The J gene is TRBJ2-1, the V gene TRBV7-2; D remains ambiguous. CDR1 and CDR2 (germline): SGHTA, FQGNSA. This CDR3 spans 11 amino acids. The germline V and J ends were trimmed by 6 bases and 10 bases, with 10 bases remaining between them. The CDR3: CASRLTLEQFF. The CDR3 region has the DNA TGTGCCAGCAGACTAACACTGGAGCAGTTCTTC. The entire variable domain, with the rest obtained from reference TRBV7-2 and TRBJ2-1, is as follows: GAGVSQSPSNKVTEKGKDVELRCDPISGHTALYWYRQSLGQGLEFLIYFQGNSAPDKSGLPSDRFSAERTGGSVSTLTIQRTQQEDSAVYLCASRLTLEQFFGPGTRLTVL.

The V call is TRBV10-3, the J call TRBJ1-6, with TRBD1 matching 8 bases. The CDR3 runs to 12 residues. The V gene end was trimmed by 10 bases and the J gene end by 8 bases; junction bases not matched to a gene: 4. The germline gives CDR1 ENHRY, CDR2 SYGVKD. This chain's CDR3 is CASRGLYSPLHF. The DNA for the CDR3 is TGTGCCAGCAGGGGGCTGTATTCACCCCTCCACTTT.

The rearrangement links TRBV28 to TRBJ2-2; the match to TRBD2 covers 8 bases. The CDR3 contains 17 residues. V trimming: 4 bases; J trimming: 6 bases; junction bases outside the gene matches: 13. CDR1 MDHEN and CDR2 SYDVKM come from the germline V gene. In DNA, the CDR3 is TGTGCCAGCAGTTCCCTTTTTGAGCGGGAGTCAGCCGGGGAGCTGTTTTTT. This codes for CASSSLFERESAGELFF.

The V and J genes are TRBV2 and TRBJ2-3; D not certain. The CDR3 loop spans 13 amino acids. Trimming took 2 bases from V and 3 from J, leaving 6 bases between them. CDR1 is SNHLY and CDR2 is FYNNEI in the germline V gene. The chain's CDR3 is CASSELGTDTQYF. CDR3 bases: TGTGCCAGCAGTGAACTCGGGACAGATACGCAGTATTTT. Full variable domain (missing parts from reference TRBV2 and TRBJ2-3): EPEVTQTPSHQVTQMGQEVILRCVPISNHLYFYWYRQILGQKVEFLVSFYNNEISEKSEIFDDQFSVERPDGSNFTLKIRSTKLEDSAMYFCASSELGTDTQYFGPGTRLTVL.

V is TRBV7-6 and J is TRBJ1-5, with 8 bases aligning to TRBD1. In germline, CDR1 is SGHVS, CDR2 FNYEAQ. The CDR3 is 20 residues long. After removal of 1 base from V and 0 bases from J, the junction contained 14 bases not matched to a gene. The CDR3 region has the DNA TGTGCCAGCAGCTTAGGCGCCGGGACAGGAGATTCTCATAGCAATCAGCCCCAGCATTTT. Encoded protein: CASSLGAGTGDSHSNQPQHF.

The chain combines TRBV20-1 with TRBJ1-1; 10 bases are a match to TRBD1. This CDR3 has 11 amino acids. Per germline, CDR1 DFQATT and CDR2 SNEGSKA (reference sequence). The V segment lost 5 bases and the J segment 12 bases; nucleotides outside the gene matches: 6. The CDR3 here is CSAQTGGLTFF. The DNA for the CDR3 is TGCAGTGCTCAGACAGGGGGCCTGACTTTCTTT.

CDR3 region: CASSELNEQFF. CDR3 DNA: TGTGCCAGCAGTGAACTCAATGAGCAGTTCTTC. The chain recombines TRBV6-1 with TRBJ2-1; D gene unclear. V lost 2 bases and J 6 bases, leaving 2 bases between the germline ends. CDR3 length equals 11 residues. CDR1 is MNHNS and CDR2 is SASEGT in the germline V gene.

This chain joins TRBV12-1 and TRBJ1-2. TRBV12-1 has pseudogene status. This CDR3 has 14 amino acids. The CDR3 nucleotides read TGTGCCGGAGCGAGCTGCCCCCCCGCTATCGGCTACACCTTC. Translated, it gives CAGASCPPAIGYTF.

The chain uses TRBV30 and TRBJ1-6; no reliable D call. Germline CDR1 reads GTSNPN; CDR2 reads SVGIG (reference sequence). The ends were cut back, 4 bases at V and 10 bases at J, with 17 bases in the middle. The CDR3 is made up of 14 amino acids. The CDR3 loop reads CAWNEGRLLSPLHF. CDR3 in DNA: TGTGCCTGGAACGAGGGTAGATTATTGTCACCCCTCCACTTT.

Concerning this clone: The sample carries other DNA sequences with the same CDR3. CDR3 nucleotide sequence: TGTGCCAGCTTCATAGCGGGAAGGGATGAGCAGTTCTTC. Its translation is CASFIAGRDEQFF. The V and J genes are TRBV18 and TRBJ2-1; 8 bases align to TRBD2. The ends lost 7 bases at V and 8 bases at J; junction bases unmatched: 7. Looked up from germline, CDR1 is KGHSH and CDR2 is LQKENI. CDR3 length: 13 amino acids.

Concerning this clone itself: One junction end does not reproduce the germline sequence, and a read error may be involved. The V gene is TRBV6-5, the J gene TRBJ2-7; TRBD2 agrees at 8 bases. Germline V gene data show CDR1 as MNHEY and CDR2 as SVGAGI. CDR3 length: 15 amino acids. The CDR3 sequence is CASGYLAGYAYEQYF. The DNA of the CDR3 is TGTGCCAGCGGTTACTTAGCGGGATACGCCTACGAGCAGTACTTC.

V and J are TRBV12-2 and TRBJ1-2. TRBV12-2 is labeled a pseudogene. This CDR3 region has 18 residues. CDR3 DNA: TGTGCAAGTCGCTTAGCCGGTTTCAAAGCTAGCTGGATCTATGGCTACACCTTC. Translation gives CASRLAGFKASWIYGYTF.

V gene TRBV5-4 combines with J gene TRBJ1-2; 10 bases line up with TRBD1. J was trimmed by 8 bases and V by 4 bases; bases with no gene match: 17. The CDR3 spans 17 residues. Germline V lookup: CDR1 SGHNT, CDR2 YYREEE (reference sequence). The CDR3 here is CASSPTLQTGGPRGYTF. The DNA of the CDR3 is TGTGCCAGCAGCCCGACGCTCCAGACAGGGGGCCCGAGAGGCTACACCTTC.

Concerning this clone itself: Relative to the germline gene, one junction end is altered; a read error may explain this. The chain joins TRBV10-3 to TRBJ1-1; D is possibly TRBD1 (6 bases). Per germline, CDR1 ENHRY and CDR2 SYGVKD. The CDR3 is made up of 15 amino acids. This chain's CDR3 is CAISQSTGLNTEAFF. The CDR3 nucleotides read TGTGCCATCAGTCAGTCGACAGGATTGAACACTGAAGCTTTCTTT.

This rearrangement joins TRBV5-1 to TRBJ1-3; a possible D gene is TRBD1 (5 bases). V was trimmed by 4 bases and J by 0 bases, leaving 11 bases between them. Germline loops: CDR1 SGHRS, CDR2 YFSETQ. The CDR3 length is 15 residues. CDR3 in DNA: TGCGCCAGCAGCATGGGGCCGAACTCTGGAAACACCATATATTTT. Translated, it gives CASSMGPNSGNTIYF.

The V and J genes are TRBV19 and TRBJ1-1; no definite D call. This CDR3 is 13 amino acids long. The V and J ends lost 6 bases and 1 base respectively, with 9 bases between them. The germline V gene encodes CDR1 LNHDA and CDR2 SQIVND (reference sequence). In DNA, the CDR3 is TGTGCCAGTAGCCGACGGAGGAACACTGAAGCTTTCTTT. Its translation: CASSRRRNTEAFF.

V usage is TRBV4-1 and J usage is TRBJ2-5, with D possibly being TRBD2 (6 bases). CDR3 size: 13 residues. Trimming pared 5 bases from V and 10 bases from J, leaving 17 bases between. The germline gives CDR1 MGHRA, CDR2 YSYEKL. The CDR3 is CASSMEAGWGQYF. In nucleotides, the CDR3 is TGCGCCAGCAGCATGGAAGCGGGTTGGGGCCAGTACTTC.

The J gene is TRBJ1-2, the V gene TRBV6-6; D ambiguous. Germline-derived CDR1 and CDR2 are MNHNY and SVGAGI (reference sequence). The CDR3 sequence is 14 residues long. The V end lost 0 bases, the J end lost 7 bases, and 12 bases lay between the germline ends. The CDR3 spells CASSYSLLAGGYTF. For the CDR3, the DNA is TGTGCCAGCAGTTACTCGTTATTAGCGGGTGGCTACACCTTC.

V usage is TRBV25-1 and J usage is TRBJ2-7; tentative D call: TRBD1 (6 bases). This CDR3 is 14 amino acids long. CDR1 is MGHDK, CDR2 SYGVNS, per germline. V lost 5 bases, J lost 3 bases, and 14 bases lay in between. CDR3 in amino acids: CASSTTGPYYEQYF. The CDR3 DNA is TGTGCCAGCAGTACCACAGGGCCCTACTACGAGCAGTACTTC.

The chain combines TRBV2 with TRBJ1-5; perhaps TRBD1 as D (5 bases). The CDR3 is 15 amino acids. V was trimmed by 8 bases and J by 6 bases, leaving 20 bases between them. Germline values: CDR1 SNHLY, CDR2 FYNNEI. The CDR3 region has the DNA TGTGCCAGCGCCCTCTCAGGGCCCGCAGGTCAGCCCCAGCATTTT. It translates to CASALSGPAGQPQHF.

The chain has TRBV11-2 and TRBJ2-7; 9 positions agree with TRBD1. CDR3 length: 13 amino acids. The germline V gene encodes CDR1 SGHAT and CDR2 FQNNGV. V was pared by 5 bases and J by 6 bases, with 5 bases of the junction left unmatched. The CDR3 here is CASSARTGAEQYF. CDR3 nucleotides: TGTGCCAGCAGCGCGCGGACAGGGGCCGAGCAGTACTTC.

The chain recombines TRBV5-1 with TRBJ2-1; TRBD2 matches at 11 bases. Germline CDR1 and CDR2: SGHRS and YFSETQ. This CDR3 spans 14 amino acids. V lost 5 bases and J lost 6; bases outside the gene matches: 4. The CDR3 protein is CASSHGTSGNEQFF. DNA for the CDR3: TGCGCCAGCAGTCACGGGACTAGCGGCAATGAGCAGTTCTTC.

The V and J genes are TRBV4-1 and TRBJ1-5; D is possibly TRBD1 (6 bases). V was shortened by 1 base and J by 0 bases, with 13 bases between the two germline ends. The germline CDR1 and CDR2 sequences are MGHRA and YSYEKL. The length of the CDR3 is 17 residues. CDR3 in amino acids: CASSQGTALYSNQPQHF. The CDR3 coding sequence is TGCGCCAGCAGCCAAGGGACAGCCCTTTATAGCAATCAGCCCCAGCATTTT.

This chain uses TRBV11-2 with TRBJ1-1, with 7 nucleotides matching TRBD1. The V gene end was trimmed by 6 bases and the J gene end by 0 bases; junction bases not matched to a gene: 10. CDR1 SGHAT and CDR2 FQNNGV come from the germline V gene. The CDR3 runs to 16 residues. CDR3 sequence reads: CASSSTGVPMNTEAFF. The CDR3 DNA sequence: TGTGCCAGCAGTTCTACAGGGGTACCAATGAACACTGAAGCTTTCTTT.

This chain links TRBV29-1 with TRBJ1-1, with 11 bases fitting TRBD1. This CDR3 region has 12 residues. The V gene's germline CDR1 is SQVTM and CDR2 ANQGSEA. The V and J ends lost 4 bases and 10 bases, in that order; junction bases with no gene match: 5. CDR3 loop: CSVGGQGAVAFF. The CDR3 DNA sequence: TGCAGCGTTGGCGGACAGGGGGCTGTAGCTTTCTTT.

This chain connects TRBV2 to TRBJ1-4; D may be TRBD1 (5 bases). The CDR3 has 15 amino acids. Germline CDR1 SNHLY, CDR2 FYNNEI. The V end lost 3 bases, the J end lost 7 bases, and 15 bases lay between the germline ends. The CDR3 loop reads CASSDRDGSTEKLFF. The CDR3 nucleotides are TGTGCCAGCAGTGACCGGGACGGGAGTACTGAAAAACTGTTTTTT.